This is a list of T cell receptor beta chains from one sample in a study of T-cell reconstitution after alpha-beta-depleted transplantation in children. TCRdb processed the PCR reads anew with MiXCR; each CDR3 protein has one entry. Here the sample spans more than 90,000 distinct CDR3 sequences, about 8% being singletons. The material sequenced was PBMCs from the stem cell graft donor, taken from the stem cell graft. These receptors came from a human donor who donated a stem cell graft to a child with congenital amegakaryocytic thrombocytopenia. Each CDR3 is given with its conserved first and last residue. The D gene is left open where the match is weak. Expanded clones are given a class, and other clones once, few, many or no size at all.

d_gene	v_gene	abundance	j_gene	CDR3nt	CDR3aa
.	TRBV15	many	TRBJ1-5	TGTGCCACCAGCAGAGATCCCCATAGCAATCAGCCCCAGCATTTT	CATSRDPHSNQPQHF
TRBD2	TRBV2	many	TRBJ2-1	TGTGCCAGCATAGAGCGCGGGGGGCCTCGTGATGAGCAGTTCTTC	CASIERGGPRDEQFF
.	TRBV12-3/TRBV12-4	many	TRBJ2-3	TGTGCCAGCAGCGTTACGGGACTCAGCACAGATACGCAGTATTTT	CASSVTGLSTDTQYF
.	TRBV12-3/TRBV12-4	many	TRBJ2-7	TGTGCCAGCAGTTTACGGGGTGGAGGGCAATACGAGCAGTACTTC	CASSLRGGGQYEQYF
.	TRBV5-1	many	TRBJ1-1	TGCGCCAGCGCCGAAGGGGAAGAGACTGAAGCTTTCTTT	CASAEGEETEAFF
.	TRBV10-2	.	TRBJ1-5	TGCGCCAGCAGTGAAGCAATGGCCCTTGGACAGCCCCAGCATTTT	CASSEAMALGQPQHF
TRBD1	TRBV29-1	many	TRBJ1-1	TGCAGCGTCGATCAGGGGGAAGGCACTGAAGCTTTCTTT	CSVDQGEGTEAFF
.	TRBV21-1	many	TRBJ2-1	TGTGCCAGCAGCAAAGTCCTAGCGGGGGCCACCCACAATGAGCAGTTCTTC	CASSKVLAGATHNEQFF
.	TRBV2	.	TRBJ2-7	TGTGCCAGCAGTAGTTCCGGAGGAGGAAGGGTGCAGTACTTC	CASSSSGGGRVQYF
.	TRBV13	many	TRBJ2-2	TGTGCCAGCAGCTTAGCGGCCGGGGAGCTGTTTTTT	CASSLAAGELFF
TRBD1	TRBV5-1	many	TRBJ2-3	TGCGCCAGCAGCCCGGACAGGGGCACAGATACGCAGTATTTT	CASSPDRGTDTQYF
TRBD2	TRBV12-3/TRBV12-4	many	TRBJ2-7	TGTGCCAGCAGTATGGGACTAGACTACGAGCAGTACTTC	CASSMGLDYEQYF
TRBD1	TRBV28	many	TRBJ2-7	TGTGCCAGCAGTTCGACAGGGACCCGCGACGAGCAGTACTTC	CASSSTGTRDEQYF
TRBD2	TRBV20-1	many	TRBJ2-3	TGCAGTGCTAGAGGTAGACCCGGGACTAGAGCAGATACGCAGTATTTT	CSARGRPGTRADTQYF
.	TRBV12-3/TRBV12-4	many	TRBJ1-1	TGTGCCAGCAGTTTGGAGGACAGAGAAGCTTTCTTT	CASSLEDREAFF
TRBD2	TRBV20-1	many	TRBJ2-1	TGCAGTGCTCCCAATCCGGGACTAGCGGGACCCTACAATGAGCAGTTCTTC	CSAPNPGLAGPYNEQFF
.	TRBV7-2	many	TRBJ1-5	TGTGCCAGCAGCTCCGGAGGGTCCAATCAGCCCCAGCATTTT	CASSSGGSNQPQHF
.	TRBV20-1	many	TRBJ1-6	TGCAGTGCTAGAGTTCAGTGGAGCTCCTATAATTCACCCCTCCACTTT	CSARVQWSSYNSPLHF
TRBD1	TRBV7-2	many	TRBJ1-2	TGTGCCAGCAGCTCGGACAGGGCCTCTAGAGGTGGCTACACCTTC	CASSSDRASRGGYTF
TRBD2	TRBV20-1	many	TRBJ2-3	TGCAGTGCTAGAGATTCGGCTAGCGGGGACACAGATACGCAGTATTTT	CSARDSASGDTDTQYF
TRBD2	TRBV20-1	many	TRBJ2-2	TGCAGTGCTCCCACTAGCGGGAACACCGGGGAGCTGTTTTTT	CSAPTSGNTGELFF
TRBD1	TRBV5-1	many	TRBJ1-2	TGCGCCAGCAGCTGGGACAGGGGGCCTTGGGGCTACACCTTC	CASSWDRGPWGYTF